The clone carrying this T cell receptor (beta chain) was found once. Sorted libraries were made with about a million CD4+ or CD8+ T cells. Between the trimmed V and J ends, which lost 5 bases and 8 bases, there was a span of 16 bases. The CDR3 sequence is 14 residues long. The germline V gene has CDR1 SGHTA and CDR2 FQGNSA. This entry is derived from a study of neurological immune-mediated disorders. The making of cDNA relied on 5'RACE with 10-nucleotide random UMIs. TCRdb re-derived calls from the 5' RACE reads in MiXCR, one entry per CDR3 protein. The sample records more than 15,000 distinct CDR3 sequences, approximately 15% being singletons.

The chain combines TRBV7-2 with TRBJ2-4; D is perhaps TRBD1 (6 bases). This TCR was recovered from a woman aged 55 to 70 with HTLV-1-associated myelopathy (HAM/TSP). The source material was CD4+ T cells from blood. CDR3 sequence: CASSDRTVGYIQYF. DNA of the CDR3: TGTGCCAGCAGCGACCGGACAGTGGGGTACATTCAGTACTTC.